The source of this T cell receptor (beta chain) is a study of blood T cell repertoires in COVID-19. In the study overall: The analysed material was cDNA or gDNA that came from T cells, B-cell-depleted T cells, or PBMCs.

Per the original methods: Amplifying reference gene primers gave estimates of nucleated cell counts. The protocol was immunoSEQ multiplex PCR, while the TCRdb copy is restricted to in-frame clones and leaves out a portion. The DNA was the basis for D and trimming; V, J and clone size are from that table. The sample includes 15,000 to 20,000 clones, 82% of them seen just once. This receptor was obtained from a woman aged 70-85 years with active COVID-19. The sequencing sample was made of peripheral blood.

CDR3 DNA sequence: TGTGCCATCAGTCATACCGGGCCCCTTGGGGCCTCTGGAAACACCATATATTTT. Encoded protein: CAISHTGPLGASGNTIYF. The chain employs TRBV10-3 and TRBJ1-3, with D perhaps matching TRBD1 (5 bases). The CDR3 is 18 amino acids. Trimming cost V 5 bases and J 0 bases, with 20 bases left between them. Per germline, CDR1 ENHRY and CDR2 SYGVKD.